This record concerns one TCR beta chain sequence. There is no known antigen for this receptor. Base qualities are not recorded, but no much larger clone differs from it by a single base. Rearranged TRB sequences spanning V, D and J segments were amplified by multiplex touch-down PCR using a mixed TRB-A/B primer pool. Illumina adapters and sample indices were added to the amplicons in two consecutive PCR reactions performed with Phusion HS II polymerase. Amplicons were gel-purified with the NucleoSpin Gel and PCR Clean-up kit, then checked with Qubit and an Agilent 2100 Bioanalyzer. The libraries were sequenced on an Illumina MiSeq with 600-cycle, single-indexed, paired-end runs. The paper's data handling went like this. MiXCR versions 2.12 and 3.0.5 were used to process the TRB sequences. Each unique CDR3 nucleotide sequence was counted as one clone, and only productive sequences with at least two reads were retained. The repertoire metrics were Shannon diversity, evenness, clonality (defined as one minus evenness), and alpha-parameterized diversity profiles covering alpha 0 to 5. Generation probabilities of clones in paired pre- and post-chemotherapy samples were computed with the IGoR algorithm. TCRdb trimmed the raw reads at Q25, called clones with MiXCR and kept productive beta chains. Records with the same CDR3 protein are collapsed into one entry carrying the most frequent genes and DNA. These V and J calls derive from TCRdb rather than the authors' analysis. This sample holds about 3,000 distinct CDR3 sequences; 20% to 30% were observed only once. The ten largest clones take up around 9.5% of the sample.

The data are from a study of T cell repertoires in aging, cancer and after chemotherapy (dated by TCRdb to between 2018 and 2021). Broadly, across the study: The donors fell into six age groups ranging from 30 or younger to 70 or older, and each group had at least three individuals. TCR repertoires from healthy donor controls were recorded over periods of several months to years and showed clear clonal overlap between repeated samplings. About 8.3 million TCR reads were contained in the full dataset. Peripheral blood TCR beta repertoires from healthy donors and cancer patients were profiled to examine immunoaging and T cell reconstitution after chemotherapy. Alongside some 100 healthy donors serving as a reference group, the cohort included approximately 220 cancer patients, of whom roughly 90 had hematological cancers and about 130 had solid cancers.

V drops 7 bases and J drops 8 bases, leaving 14 bases in between. Measured from the cysteine to the phenylalanine, the CDR3 is 12 residues long. CDR3 DNA only is kept here, 36 bases in frame from base 1. From the germline V gene (reference sequence), CDR1 is LNHDA and CDR2 is SQIVND. Results the study describes overall, beyond this receptor: In both cancer cohorts, median generation probability rose over the chemotherapy interval, which suggests that the repertoire was reconstituted through rebound thymic output. Significantly lower blood TCR diversity and higher clonality were observed in untreated patients with hematological or solid cancers than in age-matched healthy donors. According to the authors, the repertoire data do not allow conclusions to be drawn about immunological memory after chemotherapy. In healthy donors, the decline in TCR diversity with age was mainly due to loss of richness, whereas in cancer patients loss of evenness also played a role.

TCR beta rearrangements were amplified from genomic DNA extracted from peripheral blood rather than from sorted cells or RNA. The TCR originated in a human donor in good health. The sample comprised blood. In this chain, TRBV19 is recombined with TRBJ1-2; TRBD1 could be the D gene, as 5 bases match. The CDR3 reads CASISGRGGYTF. The DNA sequence follows: TGTGCCAGTATCTCAGGAAGGGGCGGCTACACCTTC.